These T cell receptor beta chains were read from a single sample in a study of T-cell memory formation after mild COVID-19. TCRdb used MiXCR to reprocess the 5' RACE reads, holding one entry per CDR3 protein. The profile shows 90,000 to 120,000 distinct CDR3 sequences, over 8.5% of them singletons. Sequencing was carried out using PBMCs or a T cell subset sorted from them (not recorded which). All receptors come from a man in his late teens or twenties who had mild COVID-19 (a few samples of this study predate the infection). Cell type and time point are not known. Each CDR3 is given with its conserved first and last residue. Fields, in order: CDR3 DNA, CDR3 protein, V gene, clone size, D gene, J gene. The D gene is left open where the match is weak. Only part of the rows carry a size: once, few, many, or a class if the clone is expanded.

DNA: TGTGCCAGCAGCCCTACAGATACGCAGTATTTT; CDR3: CASSPTDTQYF; V: TRBV7-9; size: many; D: .; J: TRBJ2-3
DNA: TGCGCCAGCAGCTTCAGGGGGCTCGTCACTGAAGCTTTCTTT; CDR3: CASSFRGLVTEAFF; V: TRBV5-1; size: .; D: TRBD1; J: TRBJ1-1
DNA: TGTGCCAGCAGCTTAGGCCCGGGACTTTCCACAGATACGCAGTATTTT; CDR3: CASSLGPGLSTDTQYF; V: TRBV7-9; size: .; D: .; J: TRBJ2-3
DNA: TGTGCCAGCAGCCCAAACCCCCAAGTCACCGGGGAGCTGTTTTTT; CDR3: CASSPNPQVTGELFF; V: TRBV7-3; size: .; D: .; J: TRBJ2-2
DNA: TGCAGCGCTCCGTCCTACAATGAGCAGTTCTTC; CDR3: CSAPSYNEQFF; V: TRBV29-1; size: few; D: .; J: TRBJ2-1
DNA: TGTGCCAGCAGCCATGAGACAGGGTCGGGGCTGCCCCAGCATTTT; CDR3: CASSHETGSGLPQHF; V: TRBV4-2; size: .; D: TRBD1; J: TRBJ1-5
DNA: TGCGCCAGCAGCCAAGGGCCTACAGGGGATTACTCTGGAAACACCATATATTTT; CDR3: CASSQGPTGDYSGNTIYF; V: TRBV4-3; size: .; D: TRBD1; J: TRBJ1-3
DNA: TGTGCCAGTACCCCGTCAACAGGGCACACCGGGGAGCTGTTTTTT; CDR3: CASTPSTGHTGELFF; V: TRBV19; size: few; D: .; J: TRBJ2-2
DNA: TGCAGTGCCCGATCGAACTATGGCTACACCTTC; CDR3: CSARSNYGYTF; V: TRBV20-1; size: .; D: .; J: TRBJ1-2
DNA: TGCAGCGCCCTAGCGGGGCCATACAATGAGCAGTTCTTC; CDR3: CSALAGPYNEQFF; V: TRBV29-1; size: many; D: TRBD2; J: TRBJ2-1
DNA: TGTGCCAGCAGTCTTAACCTGGCGGGGGGCTATGGCTACACCTTC; CDR3: CASSLNLAGGYGYTF; V: TRBV6-5; size: few; D: .; J: TRBJ1-2
DNA: TGTGCCAGCAGCACAGGTCCCGGGGGGGCAGAAGAGCAGTTCTTC; CDR3: CASSTGPGGAEEQFF; V: TRBV7-3; size: .; D: TRBD2; J: TRBJ2-1
DNA: TGTGCCAGCAGCTTAGTACTAGCGAACCGAAATGAGCAGTTCTTC; CDR3: CASSLVLANRNEQFF; V: TRBV7-2; size: few; D: TRBD2; J: TRBJ2-1
DNA: TGTGCCAGCGCATTTATGGGTGCAGATACGCAGTATTTT; CDR3: CASAFMGADTQYF; V: TRBV12-3/TRBV12-4; size: .; D: .; J: TRBJ2-3
DNA: TGTGCCAGCAGCGCGAGGACAACTTACCAAGAGACCCAGTACTTC; CDR3: CASSARTTYQETQYF; V: TRBV5-6; size: .; D: .; J: TRBJ2-5
DNA: TGTGCCAGCAGTTTACGACTATTGGGCAATGAGCAGTTCTTC; CDR3: CASSLRLLGNEQFF; V: TRBV7-2; size: .; D: .; J: TRBJ2-1
DNA: TGTGCCAGCTCACCGCGACTCCGGTCTGGACAGGGGGTTGCGACCTACGAGCAGTACTTC; CDR3: CASSPRLRSGQGVATYEQYF; V: TRBV18; size: few; D: TRBD1; J: TRBJ2-7
DNA: TGCGCCAGCAGCCAATCTGACAGGCGCTCCTACAATGAGCAGTTCTTC; CDR3: CASSQSDRRSYNEQFF; V: TRBV4-3; size: few; D: .; J: TRBJ2-1
DNA: TGTGCCAGCAGTTTTCTGGTGGGGGGGAGCACAGATACGCAGTATTTT; CDR3: CASSFLVGGSTDTQYF; V: TRBV27; size: .; D: TRBD2; J: TRBJ2-3
DNA: TGTGCCAGCAGCCCAGGGGTGTTCCCTAACACTGAAGCTTTCTTT; CDR3: CASSPGVFPNTEAFF; V: TRBV7-2; size: .; D: .; J: TRBJ1-1
DNA: TGTGCCAGTAGTCCGCAGGGTAGGGAGCTGTTTTTT; CDR3: CASSPQGRELFF; V: TRBV19; size: .; D: .; J: TRBJ2-2
DNA: TGCGCCAGCAGCCAAGTAGCAGGGGCCACAGACAATGAGCAGTTCTTC; CDR3: CASSQVAGATDNEQFF; V: TRBV4-1; size: many; D: .; J: TRBJ2-1
DNA: TGTGCCAGCAGTGGACAGGACTCTGGGGCCAACGTCCTGACTTTC; CDR3: CASSGQDSGANVLTF; V: TRBV2; size: .; D: .; J: TRBJ2-6
DNA: TGTGCCAGCAGTACAGGCCAAGAGACCCAGTACTTC; CDR3: CASSTGQETQYF; V: TRBV2; size: .; D: .; J: TRBJ2-5
DNA: TGCGCCAGCAGTGAGGGACCCCCTTTGAAATGGAACATTCAGTACTTC; CDR3: CASSEGPPLKWNIQYF; V: TRBV10-1; size: .; D: .; J: TRBJ2-4
DNA: TGCAGCGCCGAGGGGGAGGGGGCGAGCACAGATACGCAGTATTTT; CDR3: CSAEGEGASTDTQYF; V: TRBV29-1; size: .; D: .; J: TRBJ2-3
DNA: TGTGCCAGCAGCTACGCAGGGGATTCTCAGCCCCAGCATTTT; CDR3: CASSYAGDSQPQHF; V: TRBV5-5; size: few; D: .; J: TRBJ1-5
DNA: TGTGCCAGCAGTTTTCTTAGGGGCGGGACAGGGGATCTCGTGAACACTGAAGCTTTCTTT; CDR3: CASSFLRGGTGDLVNTEAFF; V: TRBV12-3/TRBV12-4; size: few; D: TRBD1; J: TRBJ1-1
DNA: TGTGCCAGCACCCCGACTAGCGGTGGGATTTATACGCAGTATTTT; CDR3: CASTPTSGGIYTQYF; V: TRBV5-5; size: .; D: TRBD2; J: TRBJ2-3
DNA: TGTGCCAGCAGTTACCTTGGGATATCCTACAATGAGCAGTTCTTC; CDR3: CASSYLGISYNEQFF; V: TRBV6-5; size: .; D: .; J: TRBJ2-1
DNA: TGTGCCAGCAGTTTGTACCAGGGCTACGAGCAGTACTTC; CDR3: CASSLYQGYEQYF; V: TRBV12-3/TRBV12-4; size: .; D: .; J: TRBJ2-7